This TCR beta chain was identified in a study of blood T cell repertoires in COVID-19. Study-level background: Samples taken during acute and convalescent COVID-19 were collected in the United States, Italy and Spain. The cDNA or gDNA used as material had been derived from T cells, B-cell-depleted T cells, or PBMCs.

CDR1 MRHNA and CDR2 SNTAGT come from the germline V gene. Trimming left V 6 bases short and J 0 bases short, with 20 bases between. The CDR3 totals 17 residues. Study processing details: Estimated nucleated cell counts came from reference gene primer amplification. TCRdb's copy holds only in-frame clones and misses some; the assay was immunoSEQ multiplex PCR. D and trimming were read from the DNA, whereas the V and J calls and clone size are those reported in that table. This sample carries about 40,000 clones, 75% to 85% of them seen once, and the ten largest clones take about 25%. The sequencing sample was made of peripheral blood. The TCR was taken from a man of 80 years or more with acute or convalescent COVID-19. The rearrangement links TRBV6-4 to TRBJ1-2; D gene unclear. CDR3 coding DNA: TGTGCCAGCAGAACCCAAACGAGGGCAGGCACTAACTATGGCTACACCTTC. This encodes CASRTQTRAGTNYGYTF.